The 12 T cell receptor beta chains below come from one sample, sequenced in a study of multiple sclerosis patients with progressive multifocal leukoencephalopathy. Time point here: time of PML onset. The assay was immunoSEQ multiplex PCR, and TCRdb's table has in-frame clones only and misses some. The data hold roughly 28,000 clones, with more than 80% observed a single time. Material: PBMCs, obtained from a patient treated with natalizumab. Receptor source: a woman aged 30 to 39 with progressive multifocal leukoencephalopathy.

This CDR3 is CASSLSGSPQETQYF. CDR3 in DNA: TGCGCCAGCAGCCTAAGCGGGAGCCCCCAAGAGACCCAGTACTTC. The chain has TRBV4-3 and TRBJ2-5; 8 nucleotides align to TRBD2. CDR1 is LGHNA, CDR2 YSLEER, per germline. This CDR3 comprises 15 residues. Unmatched junction bases numbered 5, after V lost 4 bases and J lost 1 base.

V is TRBV11-2 and J is TRBJ1-2, with a tentative D call TRBD1 (5 bases). CDR1 and CDR2 (germline): SGHAT, FQNNGV. The V end lost 1 base, the J end lost 4 bases, and 13 bases lay between the germline ends. CDR3 length: 15 residues. In DNA form, the CDR3 reads TGTGCCAGCAGCTTAGGTGGGACCCTGCCCTATGGCTACACCTTC. Amino acid sequence: CASSLGGTLPYGYTF.

This chain joins TRBV4-2 and TRBJ2-6, with D perhaps matching TRBD1 (5 bases). Germline V lookup: CDR1 LGHNA, CDR2 YNFKEQ. The ends were cut back, 1 base at V and 2 bases at J, with 15 bases in the middle. CDR3 length equals 18 residues. The CDR3, as DNA: TGTGCCAGCAGCCAAGGATTACCAGGGATGGCTGGGGCCAACGTCCTGACTTTC. Amino acids: CASSQGLPGMAGANVLTF.

The rearrangement joins TRBV5-4 to TRBJ1-2; no reliable D call. The ends were cut back, 4 bases at V and 1 base at J, with 8 bases in the middle. Germline loops: CDR1 SGHNT, CDR2 YYREEE (reference sequence). The CDR3 loop spans 13 amino acids. The CDR3 sequence is CASSPPDNYGYTF. The DNA for the CDR3 is TGTGCCAGCAGCCCTCCTGATAACTATGGCTACACCTTC.

This sequence joins TRBV5-1 and TRBJ2-3; TRBD2 matches 8 bases. The germline CDR1 and CDR2 sequences are SGHRS and YFSETQ. This CDR3 comprises 15 residues. V trimming: 0 bases; J trimming: 4 bases; junction bases outside the gene matches: 4. CDR3 in DNA: TGCGCCAGCAGCTTGGCGGGGGGGCCCGCAGATACGCAGTATTTT. Translation: CASSLAGGPADTQYF. The full variable domain, completed using reference TRBV5-1 and TRBJ2-3, is KAGVTQTPRYLIKTRGQQVTLSCSPISGHRSVSWYQQTPGQGLQFLFEYFSETQRNKGNFPGRFSGRQFSNSRSEMNVSTLELGDSALYLCASSLAGGPADTQYFGPGTRLTVL.

This chain uses TRBV18 with TRBJ1-2; D unclear. Germline V gives CDR1 KGHSH, CDR2 LQKENI. This CDR3 comprises 13 residues. V was cut by 1 base and J by 2 bases, with 5 bases left in between. The CDR3 region is CASSPQQNYGYTF. The CDR3 bases are TGTGCCAGCTCACCACAACAGAACTATGGCTACACCTTC.

V gene TRBV7-6 combines with J gene TRBJ2-1, with D uncertain. V was pared by 6 bases and J by 0 bases, with 18 bases between. The CDR3 totals 17 residues. The V gene's germline CDR1 is SGHVS and CDR2 FNYEAQ. CDR3 loop: CASRLKGTELSYNEQFF. In nucleotides, the CDR3 is TGTGCCAGCAGACTAAAAGGCACGGAGCTCTCCTACAATGAGCAGTTCTTC.

This clone was detected once. V gene TRBV10-3 combines with J gene TRBJ2-6; 7 bases fit TRBD2. This CDR3 has 16 amino acids. From germline, CDR1 is ENHRY and CDR2 SYGVKD. The V segment lost 2 bases and the J segment 2 bases; nucleotides outside the gene matches: 3. The CDR3 spells CAISEAGTTGANVLTF. Here the CDR3 DNA reads TGTGCCATCAGTGAGGCCGGGACTACTGGGGCCAACGTCCTGACTTTC.

The rearrangement joins TRBV7-6 to TRBJ2-2; D is perhaps TRBD1 or TRBD2 (5 bases each). The CDR3 runs 16 residues. V lost 1 base, J lost 2 bases, and 11 bases lay in between. Germline V lookup: CDR1 SGHVS, CDR2 FNYEAQ. In nucleotides, the CDR3 is TGTGCCAGCAGCTTAGTAGTTGGGGGAAACACCGGGGAGCTGTTTTTT. Its translation: CASSLVVGGNTGELFF.

The gene calls are TRBV2 and TRBJ2-2; 8 bases agree with TRBD2. Germline CDR1 and CDR2: SNHLY and FYNNEI. Trimming cost V 2 bases and J 6 bases; bases outside gene matches: 17. The CDR3 has 19 residues. In nucleotides, the CDR3 is TGTGCCAGCAGTGAAACGGTTGCGGGGGGCCTACTAAACCCCGGGGAGCTGTTTTTT. This codes for CASSETVAGGLLNPGELFF.

The chain links TRBV28 to TRBJ1-2; D gene uncertain. Trimming cost V 1 base and J 6 bases, with 12 bases left between them. CDR3 length equals 14 residues. The germline V gene has CDR1 MDHEN and CDR2 SYDVKM. The CDR3 DNA reads as TGTGCCAGCAGTTTATTAGGGTGGAGGGATGGCTACACCTTC. Its protein product is CASSLLGWRDGYTF.

The chain joins TRBV29-1 to TRBJ1-2; no definite D call. CDR1 is SQVTM, CDR2 ANQGSEA, per germline. This CDR3 comprises 12 residues. V dropped 5 bases and J dropped 0 bases, with 7 bases sitting between them. The CDR3 nucleotides read TGCAGCGTTTACAGTTCTAACTATGGCTACACCTTC. Translating it yields CSVYSSNYGYTF.